This T cell receptor (beta chain) derives from a study of blood T cell repertoires in COVID-19. The overall study: The samples span acute and convalescent COVID-19 from the United States, Italy and Spain. From T cells, B-cell-depleted T cells, or PBMCs came the material, which was cDNA or gDNA.

This clone was recorded only once. In the source study's methods: Amplification from reference gene primers served as the basis for estimated nucleated cell counts. TCRdb's copy holds only in-frame clones and misses some; the assay was immunoSEQ multiplex PCR. The DNA gave D and trimming, while V, J and clone size come from that table. Of around 260,000 clones detected, roughly 89% appear once; the ten largest clones hold about 0.8%. This CDR3 is built from 15 residues. V shed 0 bases and J shed 8 bases, with 16 bases lying between them. The germline V gene has CDR1 SEHNR and CDR2 FQNEAQ (reference sequence).

The sample comprised peripheral blood. This receptor was identified in a man aged 30 to 45 with acute or convalescent COVID-19. J is TRBJ1-1 and V is TRBV7-9; no firm D call. CDR3 amino acids: CASSLAIARTSEAFF. In DNA form, the CDR3 reads TGTGCCAGCAGCTTAGCGATAGCCCGTACCAGCGAAGCTTTCTTT.